This T cell receptor beta chain was observed in a study of control samples from healthy donors and cancer patients. The CDR3 consists of 11 residues. Germline V CDR1 and CDR2: LNHDA, SQIVND (reference sequence). Trimming pared 2 bases from V and 10 bases from J, leaving 6 bases between. Assay used: immunoSEQ multiplex PCR; TCRdb lists only in-frame clones, some missing. The table includes some 28,000 clones, around 80% detected once. Specimen: PBMCs. The chain carries TRBV19 and TRBJ2-1; perhaps TRBD2 as D (5 bases). This receptor was identified in a man in his 60s with head and neck cancer. The CDR3 nucleotides are TGTGCCAGTAGTATATTAGCGGAGCAGTTCTTC. It is translated as CASSILAEQFF.